This TCR beta chain was sequenced during a study of identifying expanded T cells in peripheral blood. During the collection period, no donor immune events like infections were recorded. General study results and limits: Clone count variance between roughly 2-week samples rose with total template count.

Some clones are missing from TCRdb's copy, which holds only in-frame ones; the method was immunoSEQ multiplex PCR. The sample consists of approximately 130,000 clones, around four fifths of them appearing once. As concerns this clone: The target antigen is unknown.

CDR1 and CDR2 (germline): MGHRA, YSYEKL. The CDR3 extends over 15 amino acids. V lost 1 base, J lost 5 bases, and 14 bases lay in between. Material for sequencing was blood. This TCR was recovered from a person aged 18 to 75 in good health. The V call is TRBV4-1, the J call TRBJ1-2; possibly TRBD1 for D (6 bases). DNA of the CDR3: TGCGCCAGCAGCCAAGCAGAGGACAGAAAGTATGGCTACACCTTC. This sequence encodes CASSQAEDRKYGYTF.